In its sample, the clone carrying this TCR beta chain was seen once. These data originate in a study of cytomegalovirus exposure and HLA in healthy donors. Amplification used 60 Vbeta primers and 13 Jbeta primers. The method was immunoSEQ multiplex PCR; TCRdb's version includes in-frame clones alone and lacks a portion of them. The table includes 160,000 or so clones, 65% to 75% detected once. CDR3 length: 15 residues. The V gene lost 8 bases and the J gene lost 0 bases, with 14 bases spanning the gap. Germline V gives CDR1 MNHNS, CDR2 SASEGT. This TCR came from a human donor in good health. The sequenced sample consisted of PBMCs. V gene TRBV6-1 combines with J gene TRBJ1-5; possibly TRBD1 for D (6 bases). CDR3 sequence reads: CASEDHRDSNQPQHF. The CDR3 DNA is TGTGCCAGCGAGGACCACAGGGATAGCAATCAGCCCCAGCATTTT.